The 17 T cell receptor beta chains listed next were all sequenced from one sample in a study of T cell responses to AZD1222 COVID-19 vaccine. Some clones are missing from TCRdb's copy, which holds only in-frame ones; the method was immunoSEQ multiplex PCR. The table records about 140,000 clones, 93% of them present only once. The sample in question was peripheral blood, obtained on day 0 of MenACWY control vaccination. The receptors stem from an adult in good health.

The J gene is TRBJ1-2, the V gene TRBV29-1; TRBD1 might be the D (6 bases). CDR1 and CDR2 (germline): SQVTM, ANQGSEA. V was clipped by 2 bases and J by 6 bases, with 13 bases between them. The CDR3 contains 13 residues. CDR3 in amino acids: CSVENREEDGYTF. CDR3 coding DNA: TGCAGCGTTGAAAACAGGGAAGAGGATGGCTACACCTTC.

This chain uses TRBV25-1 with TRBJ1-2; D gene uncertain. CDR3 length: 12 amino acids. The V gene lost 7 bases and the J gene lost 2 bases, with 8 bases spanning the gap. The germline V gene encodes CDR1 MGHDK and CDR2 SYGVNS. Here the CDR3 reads CASNEDNYGYTF. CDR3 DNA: TGTGCCAGCAATGAGGACAACTATGGCTACACCTTC.

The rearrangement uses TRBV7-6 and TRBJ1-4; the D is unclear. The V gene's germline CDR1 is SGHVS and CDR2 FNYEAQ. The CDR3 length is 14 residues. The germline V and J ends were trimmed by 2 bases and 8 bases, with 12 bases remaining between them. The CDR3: CASSLKAGAEKLFF. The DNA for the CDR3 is TGTGCCAGCAGCTTAAAGGCAGGCGCGGAAAAACTGTTTTTT.

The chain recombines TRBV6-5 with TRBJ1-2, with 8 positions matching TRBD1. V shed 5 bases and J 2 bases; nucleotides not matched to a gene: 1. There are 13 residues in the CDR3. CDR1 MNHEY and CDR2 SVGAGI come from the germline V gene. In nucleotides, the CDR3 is TGTGCCAGCAGTCGGGACAGGAACTATGGCTACACCTTC. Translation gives CASSRDRNYGYTF.

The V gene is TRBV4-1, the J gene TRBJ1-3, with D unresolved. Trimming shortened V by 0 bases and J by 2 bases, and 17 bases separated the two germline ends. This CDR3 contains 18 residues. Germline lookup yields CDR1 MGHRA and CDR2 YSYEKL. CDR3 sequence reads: CASSQEIPPGKAGNTIYF. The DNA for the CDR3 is TGCGCCAGCAGCCAAGAAATCCCCCCCGGGAAGGCTGGAAACACCATATATTTT.

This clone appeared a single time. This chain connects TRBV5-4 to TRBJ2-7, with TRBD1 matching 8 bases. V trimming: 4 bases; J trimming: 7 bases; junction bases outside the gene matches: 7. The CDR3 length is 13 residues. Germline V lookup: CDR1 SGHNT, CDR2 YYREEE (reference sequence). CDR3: CASSPGQGLEQYF. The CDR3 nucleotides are TGTGCCAGCAGCCCTGGACAGGGCTTAGAGCAGTACTTC.

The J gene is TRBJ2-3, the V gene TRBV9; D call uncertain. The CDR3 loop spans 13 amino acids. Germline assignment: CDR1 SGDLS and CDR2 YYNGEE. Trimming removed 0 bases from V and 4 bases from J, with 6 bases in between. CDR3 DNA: TGTGCCAGCAGCGTAGAGGCGGCAGATACGCAGTATTTT. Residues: CASSVEAADTQYF.

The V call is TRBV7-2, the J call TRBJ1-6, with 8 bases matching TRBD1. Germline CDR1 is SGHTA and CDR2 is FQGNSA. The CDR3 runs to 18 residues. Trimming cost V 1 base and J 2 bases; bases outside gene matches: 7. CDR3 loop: CASSLGPGGLTYNSPLHF. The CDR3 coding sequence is TGTGCCAGCAGCTTAGGGCCAGGGGGCTTGACCTATAATTCACCCCTCCACTTT.

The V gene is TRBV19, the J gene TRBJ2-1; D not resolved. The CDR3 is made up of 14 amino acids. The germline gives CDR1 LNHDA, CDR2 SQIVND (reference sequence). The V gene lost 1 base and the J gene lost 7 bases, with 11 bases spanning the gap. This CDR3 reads CASSIGASINEQFF. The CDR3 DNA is TGTGCCAGTAGTATAGGGGCCAGCATTAATGAGCAGTTCTTC.

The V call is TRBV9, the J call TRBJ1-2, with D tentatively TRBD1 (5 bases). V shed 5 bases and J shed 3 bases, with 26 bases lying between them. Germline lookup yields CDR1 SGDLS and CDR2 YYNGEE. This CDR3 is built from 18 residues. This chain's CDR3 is CASSTTGTGVPNDYGYTF. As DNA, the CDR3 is TGTGCCAGCAGTACAACCGGGACCGGTGTACCCAATGACTATGGCTACACCTTC.

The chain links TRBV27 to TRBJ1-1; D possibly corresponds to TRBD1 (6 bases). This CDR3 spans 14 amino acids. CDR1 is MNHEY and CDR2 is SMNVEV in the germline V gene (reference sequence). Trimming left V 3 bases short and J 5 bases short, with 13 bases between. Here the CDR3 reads CASSFLDSSTEAFF. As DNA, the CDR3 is TGTGCCAGCAGTTTCTTGGACAGCTCTACTGAAGCTTTCTTT.

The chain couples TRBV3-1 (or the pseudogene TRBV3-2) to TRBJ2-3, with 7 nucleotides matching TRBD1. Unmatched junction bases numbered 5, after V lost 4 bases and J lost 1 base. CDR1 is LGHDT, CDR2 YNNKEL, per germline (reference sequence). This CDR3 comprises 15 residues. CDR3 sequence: CASSLRTGRTDTQYF. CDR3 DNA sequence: TGTGCCAGCAGCCTACGGACAGGTCGCACAGATACGCAGTATTTT.

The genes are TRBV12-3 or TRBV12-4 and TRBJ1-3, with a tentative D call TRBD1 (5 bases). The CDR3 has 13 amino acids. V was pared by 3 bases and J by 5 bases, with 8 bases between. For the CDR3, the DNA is TGTGCCAGCAGTTTGGAGGGGAGAAACACCATATATTTT. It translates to CASSLEGRNTIYF.

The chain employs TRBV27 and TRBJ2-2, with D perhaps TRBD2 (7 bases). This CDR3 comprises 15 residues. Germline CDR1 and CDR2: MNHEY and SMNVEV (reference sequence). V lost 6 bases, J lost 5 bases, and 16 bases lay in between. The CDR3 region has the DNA TGTGCCAGCAGGTCGGGGGGCCTTGGGACCGGGGAGCTGTTTTTT. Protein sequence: CASRSGGLGTGELFF.

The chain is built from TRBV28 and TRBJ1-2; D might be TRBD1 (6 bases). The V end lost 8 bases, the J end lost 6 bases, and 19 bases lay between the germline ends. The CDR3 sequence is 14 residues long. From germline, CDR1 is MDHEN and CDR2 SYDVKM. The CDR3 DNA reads TGTGCCAGCGGAACTAGGACAGAAATGGATGGCTACACCTTC. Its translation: CASGTRTEMDGYTF.

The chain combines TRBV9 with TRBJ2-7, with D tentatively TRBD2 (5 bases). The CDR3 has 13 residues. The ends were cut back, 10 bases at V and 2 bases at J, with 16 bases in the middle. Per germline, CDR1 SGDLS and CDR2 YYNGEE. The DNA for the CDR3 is TGTGCCTTGTCCCCCCTAGCAGCCTACGAGCAGTACTTC. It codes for CALSPLAAYEQYF.

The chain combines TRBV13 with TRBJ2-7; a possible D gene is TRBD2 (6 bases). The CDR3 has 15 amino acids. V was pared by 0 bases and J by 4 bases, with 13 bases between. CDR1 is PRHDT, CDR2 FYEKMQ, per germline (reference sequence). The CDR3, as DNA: TGTGCCAGCAGCTTAGGGGGGGAGGTGGTTTACGAGCAGTACTTC. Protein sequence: CASSLGGEVVYEQYF. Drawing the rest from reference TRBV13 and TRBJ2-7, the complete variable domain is AAGVIQSPRHLIKEKRETATLKCYPIPRHDTVYWYQQGPGQDPQFLISFYEKMQSDKGSIPDRFSAQQFSDYHSELNMSSLELGDSALYFCASSLGGEVVYEQYFGPGTRLTVT.